These T cell receptor beta chains were read from a single sample in a study of T cell responses to AZD1222 COVID-19 vaccine. The table came from immunoSEQ multiplex PCR; TCRdb's copy has only in-frame clones and leaves some out. This sample has under 95,000 clones; roughly nine tenths occur once, and the top ten carry around 3%. Here the sequenced sample was peripheral blood, taken on day 0 of AZD1222 vaccination. Receptors were obtained from an adult in good health. The CDR3 runs from the conserved cysteine through the conserved F or W. The order of the fields is V gene, D gene, clone size, J gene, CDR3 protein, CDR3 DNA. The D gene is left open where the match is weak. Expanded clones are given a class, and other clones once, few, many or no size at all.

V: TRBV7-9
D: TRBD2
size: .
J: TRBJ2-5
CDR3: CASSPRLAEQETQYF
DNA: TGTGCCAGCAGCCCTCGACTAGCAGAACAAGAGACCCAGTACTTC

V: TRBV7-9
D: TRBD1
size: .
J: TRBJ2-5
CDR3: CASSLIRGTEETQYF
DNA: TGTGCCAGCAGTTTGATCAGGGGGACGGAAGAGACCCAGTACTTC

V: TRBV10-2
D: .
size: .
J: TRBJ2-2
CDR3: CASSVQNTGELFF
DNA: TGCGCCAGCAGTGTCCAGAACACCGGGGAGCTGTTTTTT

V: TRBV2
D: .
size: .
J: TRBJ2-1
CDR3: CAGTTFEGNEQFF
DNA: TGTGCCGGAACCACTTTCGAGGGAAATGAGCAGTTCTTC

V: TRBV6-5
D: TRBD1
size: .
J: TRBJ2-4
CDR3: CASSYSGQGHIQYF
DNA: TGTGCCAGCAGTTACTCGGGACAGGGTCACATTCAGTACTTC

V: TRBV10-2
D: TRBD2
size: medium-sized
J: TRBJ2-3
CDR3: CASSVAGSTDTQYF
DNA: TGCGCCAGCAGTGTAGCGGGTAGCACAGATACGCAGTATTTT

V: TRBV28
D: .
size: .
J: TRBJ1-5
CDR3: CASSSGTSQHF
DNA: TGTGCCAGCAGTTCAGGGACTTCCCAGCATTTT

V: TRBV29-1
D: .
size: .
J: TRBJ1-1
CDR3: CSGRRGTAGTEAFF
DNA: TGCAGCGGCCGGAGGGGGACCGCCGGCACTGAAGCTTTCTTT

V: TRBV2
D: .
size: .
J: TRBJ2-1
CDR3: CASSYISPNEQFF
DNA: TGTGCCAGCAGCTATATAAGTCCGAATGAGCAGTTCTTC

V: TRBV2
D: .
size: .
J: TRBJ2-1
CDR3: CASSARTVSYNEQFF
DNA: TGTGCCAGCAGTGCCCGGACAGTTTCCTACAATGAGCAGTTCTTC

V: TRBV6-5
D: TRBD1
size: .
J: TRBJ1-6
CDR3: CASSFRDRRRNSPLHF
DNA: TGTGCCAGCAGTTTCCGGGACAGGCGGCGAAATTCACCCCTCCACTTT

V: TRBV3-1/TRBV3-2
D: .
size: .
J: TRBJ1-5
CDR3: CASSHGHQPQHF
DNA: TGTGCCAGCAGCCATGGGCATCAGCCCCAGCATTTT

V: TRBV18
D: .
size: .
J: TRBJ1-5
CDR3: CASSPGGRQPQHF
DNA: TGTGCCAGCTCACCAGGGGGGAGACAGCCCCAGCATTTT

V: TRBV5-1
D: TRBD1
size: .
J: TRBJ1-5
CDR3: CASSPGTGGTQPQHF
DNA: TGCGCCAGCAGCCCCGGGACAGGGGGTACACAGCCCCAGCATTTT

V: TRBV29-1
D: TRBD2
size: .
J: TRBJ2-1
CDR3: CSVESTSGRPNEQFF
DNA: TGCAGCGTTGAGTCGACTAGCGGGAGGCCCAATGAGCAGTTCTTC

V: TRBV3-1/TRBV3-2
D: .
size: .
J: TRBJ1-4
CDR3: CASSQASIATNEKLFF
DNA: TGTGCCAGCAGCCAAGCCTCAATTGCAACTAATGAAAAACTGTTTTTT

V: TRBV7-9
D: .
size: .
J: TRBJ1-2
CDR3: CASSLIWGADYGYTF
DNA: TGTGCCAGCAGCTTAATTTGGGGCGCTGACTATGGCTACACCTTC

V: TRBV6-5
D: .
size: .
J: TRBJ2-7
CDR3: CASSYSNTYEQYF
DNA: TGTGCCAGCAGTTACTCGAACACCTACGAGCAGTACTTC

V: TRBV7-9
D: TRBD2
size: .
J: TRBJ2-2
CDR3: CASSLSPVAGETGELFF
DNA: TGTGCCAGCAGCTTGTCACCCGTAGCGGGGGAAACCGGGGAGCTGTTTTTT

V: TRBV5-1
D: .
size: .
J: TRBJ2-7
CDR3: CASSPQWGSHYEQYF
DNA: TGCGCCAGCAGCCCGCAATGGGGGAGTCACTACGAGCAGTACTTC

V: TRBV6-5
D: .
size: once
J: TRBJ1-5
CDR3: CASSYVVRQRNQPQHF
DNA: TGTGCCAGCAGTTACGTAGTTCGACAGCGCAATCAGCCCCAGCATTTT

V: TRBV11-2
D: .
size: .
J: TRBJ2-1
CDR3: CASSLEARNNEQFF
DNA: TGTGCCAGCAGCTTAGAGGCTAGAAACAATGAGCAGTTCTTC

V: TRBV7-9
D: .
size: few
J: TRBJ1-2
CDR3: CASSLFSLGDSYGYTF
DNA: TGTGCCAGCAGCTTATTCTCCCTGGGTGACAGTTATGGCTACACCTTC

V: TRBV15
D: .
size: .
J: TRBJ2-5
CDR3: CATSGGLVETQYF
DNA: TGTGCCACCAGCGGGGGACTTGTGGAGACCCAGTACTTC

V: TRBV5-1
D: TRBD1
size: .
J: TRBJ1-4
CDR3: CASSTGQNYEKLFF
DNA: TGCGCCAGCAGTACGGGACAGAACTATGAAAAACTGTTTTTT

V: TRBV6-5
D: .
size: .
J: TRBJ1-5
CDR3: CASRVGGRGPQPQHF
DNA: TGTGCCAGCAGAGTCGGAGGGAGAGGCCCTCAGCCCCAGCATTTT

V: TRBV5-5
D: .
size: .
J: TRBJ1-5
CDR3: CASSFEGGSQPQHF
DNA: TGTGCCAGCAGTTTTGAGGGGGGGAGTCAGCCCCAGCATTTT

V: TRBV3-1/TRBV3-2
D: .
size: few
J: TRBJ2-7
CDR3: CASSQGSQIRPYEQYF
DNA: TGTGCCAGCAGCCAAGGGTCTCAGATACGCCCCTACGAGCAGTACTTC

V: TRBV7-9
D: .
size: .
J: TRBJ2-1
CDR3: CASSKTEGRDWSYNEQFF
DNA: TGTGCCAGCAGCAAAACCGAGGGCCGGGACTGGAGCTACAATGAGCAGTTCTTC

V: TRBV9
D: .
size: .
J: TRBJ2-2
CDR3: CASSRGFNTGELFF
DNA: TGTGCCAGCAGCAGGGGGTTTAACACCGGGGAGCTGTTTTTT

V: TRBV7-8
D: .
size: .
J: TRBJ1-3
CDR3: CASSLTGNTIYF
DNA: TGTGCCAGCAGCTTAACTGGAAACACCATATATTTT